This T cell receptor (beta chain) appears in the sequencing data of a study of blood T cell repertoires in COVID-19. Study information: From T cells, B-cell-depleted T cells, or PBMCs came the material, which was cDNA or gDNA.

The CDR3 is made up of 15 amino acids. In germline, CDR1 is SGHRS, CDR2 YFSETQ. V trimming: 0 bases; J trimming: 4 bases; junction bases outside the gene matches: 5. The assay was immunoSEQ multiplex PCR, and TCRdb's table has in-frame clones only and misses some. There are 220,000 or so clones in the sample; roughly 89% occur only once, and over 13% lies in the top ten. Cohorts were assigned according to the clinical history that participants reported. The clonotype was recovered from a man aged 25-40 years who had been exposed to COVID-19. The V call is TRBV5-1, the J call TRBJ1-2; 8 bases are a match to TRBD1. The sequencing sample was made of PBMCs or T cells enriched from blood (not recorded which). The CDR3 DNA is TGCGCCAGCAGCTTGGAGCAGGGGGCGGTCTATGGCTACACCTTC. This codes for CASSLEQGAVYGYTF.